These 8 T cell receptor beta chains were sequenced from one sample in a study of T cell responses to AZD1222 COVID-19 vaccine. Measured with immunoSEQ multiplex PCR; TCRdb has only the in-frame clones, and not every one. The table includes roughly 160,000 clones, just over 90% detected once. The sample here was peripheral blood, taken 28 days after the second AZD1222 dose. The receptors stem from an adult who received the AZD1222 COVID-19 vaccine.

The CDR3 spells CASSPAAKNYGYTF. The CDR3 DNA reads as TGTGCCAGCAGCCCTGCTGCCAAAAACTATGGCTACACCTTC. This chain links TRBV9 with TRBJ1-2, with D unclear. The CDR3 sequence is 14 residues long. CDR1 is SGDLS, CDR2 YYNGEE, per germline. Trimming left V 4 bases short and J 2 bases short, with 12 bases between.

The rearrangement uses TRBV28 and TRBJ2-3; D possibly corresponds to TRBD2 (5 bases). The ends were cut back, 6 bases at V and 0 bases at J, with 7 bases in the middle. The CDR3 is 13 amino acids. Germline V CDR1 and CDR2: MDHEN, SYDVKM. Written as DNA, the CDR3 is TGTGCCAGCAGCTGGACTAGCACAGATACGCAGTATTTT. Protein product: CASSWTSTDTQYF.

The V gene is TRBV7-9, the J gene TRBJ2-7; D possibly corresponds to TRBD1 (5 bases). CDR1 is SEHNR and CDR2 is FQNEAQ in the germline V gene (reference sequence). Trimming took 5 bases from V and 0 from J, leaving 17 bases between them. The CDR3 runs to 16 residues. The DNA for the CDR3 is TGTGCCAGCAGCCCGACGACAGACTCGAGCTCCTACGAGCAGTACTTC. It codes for CASSPTTDSSSYEQYF.

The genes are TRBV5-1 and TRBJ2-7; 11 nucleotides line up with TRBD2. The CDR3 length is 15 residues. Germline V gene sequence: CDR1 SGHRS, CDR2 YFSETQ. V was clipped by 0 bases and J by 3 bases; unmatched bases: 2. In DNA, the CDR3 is TGCGCCAGCAGCTTGGCAGGGACTAGCGGCTACGAGCAGTACTTC. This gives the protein CASSLAGTSGYEQYF.

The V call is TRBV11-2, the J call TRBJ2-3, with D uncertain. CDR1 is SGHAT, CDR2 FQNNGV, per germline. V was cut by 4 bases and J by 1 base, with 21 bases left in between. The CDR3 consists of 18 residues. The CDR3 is CASSSAFRRRMGTDTQYF. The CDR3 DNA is TGTGCCAGCAGCTCCGCTTTCCGACGGCGAATGGGCACAGATACGCAGTATTTT.

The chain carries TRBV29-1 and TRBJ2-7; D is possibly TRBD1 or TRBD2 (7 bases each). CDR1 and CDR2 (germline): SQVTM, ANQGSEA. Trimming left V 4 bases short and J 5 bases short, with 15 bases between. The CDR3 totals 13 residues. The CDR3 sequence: CSVGGQGGDEQYF. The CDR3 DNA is TGCAGCGTTGGTGGGCAGGGGGGGGACGAGCAGTACTTC.

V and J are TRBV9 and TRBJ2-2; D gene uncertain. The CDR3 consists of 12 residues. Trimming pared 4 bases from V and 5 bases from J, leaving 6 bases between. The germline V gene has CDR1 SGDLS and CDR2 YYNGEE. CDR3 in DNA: TGTGCCAGCAGCCACGATACCGGGGAGCTGTTTTTT. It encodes CASSHDTGELFF.

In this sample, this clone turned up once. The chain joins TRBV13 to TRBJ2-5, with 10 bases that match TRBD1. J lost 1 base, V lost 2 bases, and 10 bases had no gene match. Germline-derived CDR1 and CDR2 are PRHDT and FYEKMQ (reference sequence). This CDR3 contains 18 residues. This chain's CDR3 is CASSLYFGQGESQETQYF. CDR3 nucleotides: TGTGCCAGCAGCTTATACTTCGGACAGGGGGAATCCCAAGAGACCCAGTACTTC.